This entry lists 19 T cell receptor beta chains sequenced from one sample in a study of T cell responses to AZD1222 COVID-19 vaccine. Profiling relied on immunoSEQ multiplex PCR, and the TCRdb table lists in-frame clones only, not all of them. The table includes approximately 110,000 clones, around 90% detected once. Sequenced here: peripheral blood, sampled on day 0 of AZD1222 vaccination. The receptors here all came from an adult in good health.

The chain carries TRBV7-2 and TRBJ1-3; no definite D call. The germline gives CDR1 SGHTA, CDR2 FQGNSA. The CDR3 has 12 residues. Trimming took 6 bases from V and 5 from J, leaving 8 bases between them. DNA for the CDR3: TGTGCCAGCAGTCCGACAAGAAACACCATATATTTT. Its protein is CASSPTRNTIYF.

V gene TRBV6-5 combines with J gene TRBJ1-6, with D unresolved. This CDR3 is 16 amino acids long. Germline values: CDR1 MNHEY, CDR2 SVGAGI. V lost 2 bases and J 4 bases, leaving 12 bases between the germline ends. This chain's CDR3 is CASSYHQSGYNSPLHF. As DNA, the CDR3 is TGTGCCAGCAGTTACCACCAAAGCGGATATAATTCACCCCTCCACTTT.

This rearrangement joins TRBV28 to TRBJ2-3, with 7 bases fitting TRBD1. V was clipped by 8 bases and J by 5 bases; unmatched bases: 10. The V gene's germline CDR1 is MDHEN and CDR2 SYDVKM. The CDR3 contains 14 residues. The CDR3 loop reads CASYRDSRGDTQYF. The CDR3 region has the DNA TGTGCCAGCTACCGGGACAGTCGAGGAGATACGCAGTATTTT.

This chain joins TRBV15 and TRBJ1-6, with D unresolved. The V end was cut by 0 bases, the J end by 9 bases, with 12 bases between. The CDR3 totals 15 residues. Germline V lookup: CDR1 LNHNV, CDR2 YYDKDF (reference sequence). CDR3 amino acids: CATSRDQALISPLHF. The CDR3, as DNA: TGTGCCACCAGCAGAGATCAAGCCCTTATTTCACCCCTCCACTTT. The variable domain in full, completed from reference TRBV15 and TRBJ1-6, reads DAMVIQNPRYQVTQFGKPVTLSCSQTLNHNVMYWYQQKSSQAPKLLFHYYDKDFNNEADTPDNFQSRRPNTSFCFLDIRSPGLGDTAMYLCATSRDQALISPLHFGNGTRLTVT.

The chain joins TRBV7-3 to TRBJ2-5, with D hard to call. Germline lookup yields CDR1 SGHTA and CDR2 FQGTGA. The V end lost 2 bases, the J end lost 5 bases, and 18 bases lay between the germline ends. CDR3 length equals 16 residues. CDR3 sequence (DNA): TGTGCCAGCAGCTTAGATAGGCGGAGCCCCAGGGAGACCCAGTACTTC. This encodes CASSLDRRSPRETQYF.

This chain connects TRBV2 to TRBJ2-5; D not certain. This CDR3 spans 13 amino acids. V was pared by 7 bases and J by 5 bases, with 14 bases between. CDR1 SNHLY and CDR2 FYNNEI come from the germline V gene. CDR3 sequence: CASTSGLRETQYF. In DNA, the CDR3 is TGTGCCAGCACCTCCGGGCTCAGGGAGACCCAGTACTTC. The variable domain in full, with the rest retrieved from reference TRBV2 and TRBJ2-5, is EPEVTQTPSHQVTQMGQEVILRCVPISNHLYFYWYRQILGQKVEFLVSFYNNEISEKSEIFDDQFSVERPDGSNFTLKIRSTKLEDSAMYFCASTSGLRETQYFGPGTRLLVL.

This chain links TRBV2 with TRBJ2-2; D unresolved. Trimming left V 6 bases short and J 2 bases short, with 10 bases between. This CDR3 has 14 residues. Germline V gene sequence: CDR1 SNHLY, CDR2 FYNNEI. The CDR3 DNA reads TGTGCCAGCAGCGCTACAAGAAACACCGGGGAGCTGTTTTTT. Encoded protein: CASSATRNTGELFF.

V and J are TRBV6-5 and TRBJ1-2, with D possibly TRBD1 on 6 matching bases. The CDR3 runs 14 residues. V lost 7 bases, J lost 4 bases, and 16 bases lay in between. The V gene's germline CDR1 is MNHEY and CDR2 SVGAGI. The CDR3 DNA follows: TGTGCCAGCATCGACAGGCAGGAGGTCTATGGCTACACCTTC. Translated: CASIDRQEVYGYTF.

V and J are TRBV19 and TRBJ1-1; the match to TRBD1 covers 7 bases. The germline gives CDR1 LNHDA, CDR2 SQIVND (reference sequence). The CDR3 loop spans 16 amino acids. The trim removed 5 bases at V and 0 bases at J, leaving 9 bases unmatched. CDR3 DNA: TGTGCCAGTAGTCGACGTACCGGGACAGTGAACACTGAAGCTTTCTTT. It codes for CASSRRTGTVNTEAFF. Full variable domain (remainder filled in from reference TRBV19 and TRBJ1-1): DGGITQSPKYLFRKEGQNVTLSCEQNLNHDAMYWYRQDPGQGLRLIYYSQIVNDFQKGDIAEGYSVSREKKESFPLTVTSAQKNPTAFYLCASSRRTGTVNTEAFFGQGTRLTVV.

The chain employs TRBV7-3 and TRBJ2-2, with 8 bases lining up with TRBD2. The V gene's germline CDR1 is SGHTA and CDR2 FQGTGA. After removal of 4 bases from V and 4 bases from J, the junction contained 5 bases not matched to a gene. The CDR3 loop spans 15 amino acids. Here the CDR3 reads CASSSTSGVTGELFF. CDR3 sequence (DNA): TGTGCCAGCAGCTCAACTAGCGGAGTCACCGGGGAGCTGTTTTTT. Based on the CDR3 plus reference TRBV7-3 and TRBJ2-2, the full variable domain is GAGVSQTPSNKVTEKGKYVELRCDPISGHTALYWYRQSLGQGPEFLIYFQGTGAADDSGLPNDRFFAVRPEGSVSTLKIQRTERGDSAVYLCASSSTSGVTGELFFGEGSRLTVL.

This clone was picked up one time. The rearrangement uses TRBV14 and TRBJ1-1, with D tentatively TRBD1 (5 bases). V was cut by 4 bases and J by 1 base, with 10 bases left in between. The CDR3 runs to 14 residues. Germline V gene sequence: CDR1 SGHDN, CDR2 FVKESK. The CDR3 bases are TGTGCCAGCAGCCCGGGAAGGGGGAACACTGAAGCTTTCTTT. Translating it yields CASSPGRGNTEAFF.

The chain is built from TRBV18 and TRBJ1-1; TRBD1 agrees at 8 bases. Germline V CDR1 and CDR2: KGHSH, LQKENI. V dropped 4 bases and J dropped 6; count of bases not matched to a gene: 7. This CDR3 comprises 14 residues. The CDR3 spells CASSQQTGDPEAFF. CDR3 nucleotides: TGTGCCAGCTCACAACAGACAGGGGACCCTGAAGCTTTCTTT.

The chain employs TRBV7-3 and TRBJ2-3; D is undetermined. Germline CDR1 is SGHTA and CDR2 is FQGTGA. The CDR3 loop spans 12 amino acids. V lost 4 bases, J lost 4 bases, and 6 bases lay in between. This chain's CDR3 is CASSSGADTQYF. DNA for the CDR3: TGTGCCAGCAGCTCAGGAGCAGATACGCAGTATTTT.

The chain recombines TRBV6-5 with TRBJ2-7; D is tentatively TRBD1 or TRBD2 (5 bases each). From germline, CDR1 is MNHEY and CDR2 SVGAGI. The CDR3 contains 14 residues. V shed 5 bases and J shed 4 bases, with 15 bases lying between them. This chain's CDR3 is CASSIRDGRYEQYF. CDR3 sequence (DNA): TGTGCCAGCAGTATCCGGGACGGTAGATACGAGCAGTACTTC.

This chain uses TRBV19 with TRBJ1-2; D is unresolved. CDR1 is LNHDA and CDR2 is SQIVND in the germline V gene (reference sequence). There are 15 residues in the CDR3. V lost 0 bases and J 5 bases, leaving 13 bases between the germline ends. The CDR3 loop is CASSIEAPVSYGYTF. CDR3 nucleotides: TGTGCCAGTAGTATAGAGGCCCCCGTTAGTTATGGCTACACCTTC.

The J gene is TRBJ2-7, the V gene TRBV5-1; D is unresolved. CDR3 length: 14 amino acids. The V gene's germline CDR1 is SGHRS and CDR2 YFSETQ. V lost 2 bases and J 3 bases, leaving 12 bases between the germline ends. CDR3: CASSFSTGSYEQYF. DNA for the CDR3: TGCGCCAGCAGCTTTTCCACGGGTAGCTACGAGCAGTACTTC.

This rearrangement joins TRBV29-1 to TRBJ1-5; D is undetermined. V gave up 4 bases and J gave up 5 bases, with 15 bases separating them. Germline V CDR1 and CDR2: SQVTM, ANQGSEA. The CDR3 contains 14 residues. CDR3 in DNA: TGCAGCGTTGCGGAGGGAGCAACGGATCAGCCCCAGCATTTT. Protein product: CSVAEGATDQPQHF.

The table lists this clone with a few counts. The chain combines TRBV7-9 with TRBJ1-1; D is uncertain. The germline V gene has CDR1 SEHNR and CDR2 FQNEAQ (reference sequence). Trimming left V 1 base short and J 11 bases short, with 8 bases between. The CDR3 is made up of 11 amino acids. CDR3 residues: CASSLGAGAFF. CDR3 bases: TGTGCCAGCAGCTTAGGGGCGGGGGCTTTCTTT.

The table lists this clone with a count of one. The CDR3: CASSSGQYEQYF. As DNA, the CDR3 is TGCGCCAGCAGCAGCGGACAGTACGAGCAGTACTTC. The chain combines TRBV5-1 with TRBJ2-7; tentatively, D is TRBD1 (6 bases). This CDR3 region has 12 residues. The V gene lost 4 bases and the J gene lost 4 bases, with 9 bases spanning the gap. Germline CDR1 and CDR2: SGHRS and YFSETQ.